This TCR beta chain was found in a study of read filtering for tumor transcriptome and immune sequencing. Looking at the study overall: Fewer than ten patients were R-ISS I, approximately 15 were R-ISS II, six or seven were R-ISS III. General study results and limits: Even smaller IR-seq throughput identified most shared clonotypes. Without single-read clonotypes, shared clonotype proportions correlated more between IR-seq and RNA-seq.

The CDR3 has 15 amino acids. Germline V lookup: CDR1 SGHTA, CDR2 FQGTGA. The J segment lost 3 bases and the V segment lost 5 bases, leaving 9 bases of the junction unmatched. About this clonotype itself: The antigen is undetermined. This sequence may be a read error, since a much larger clone differs from it by one base.

From approximately 430 ng of RNA, a library with molecular barcoded alpha/delta and beta/gamma adaptors was made. TCRdb processed the reads anew with MiXCR; each CDR3 protein has one entry. The profile shows 100,000 to 150,000 distinct CDR3 sequences, 13% of them singletons. This chain uses TRBV7-3 with TRBJ2-5, with TRBD2 matching over 7 bases. Sequenced material: a population of CD138-negative cells sorted from bone marrow. The receptor's source is a donor at least 40 years old with multiple myeloma. The CDR3 spells CASSVGLAAKETQYF. CDR3 nucleotide sequence: TGTGCCAGCAGCGTTGGGCTAGCGGCAAAAGAGACCCAGTACTTC.